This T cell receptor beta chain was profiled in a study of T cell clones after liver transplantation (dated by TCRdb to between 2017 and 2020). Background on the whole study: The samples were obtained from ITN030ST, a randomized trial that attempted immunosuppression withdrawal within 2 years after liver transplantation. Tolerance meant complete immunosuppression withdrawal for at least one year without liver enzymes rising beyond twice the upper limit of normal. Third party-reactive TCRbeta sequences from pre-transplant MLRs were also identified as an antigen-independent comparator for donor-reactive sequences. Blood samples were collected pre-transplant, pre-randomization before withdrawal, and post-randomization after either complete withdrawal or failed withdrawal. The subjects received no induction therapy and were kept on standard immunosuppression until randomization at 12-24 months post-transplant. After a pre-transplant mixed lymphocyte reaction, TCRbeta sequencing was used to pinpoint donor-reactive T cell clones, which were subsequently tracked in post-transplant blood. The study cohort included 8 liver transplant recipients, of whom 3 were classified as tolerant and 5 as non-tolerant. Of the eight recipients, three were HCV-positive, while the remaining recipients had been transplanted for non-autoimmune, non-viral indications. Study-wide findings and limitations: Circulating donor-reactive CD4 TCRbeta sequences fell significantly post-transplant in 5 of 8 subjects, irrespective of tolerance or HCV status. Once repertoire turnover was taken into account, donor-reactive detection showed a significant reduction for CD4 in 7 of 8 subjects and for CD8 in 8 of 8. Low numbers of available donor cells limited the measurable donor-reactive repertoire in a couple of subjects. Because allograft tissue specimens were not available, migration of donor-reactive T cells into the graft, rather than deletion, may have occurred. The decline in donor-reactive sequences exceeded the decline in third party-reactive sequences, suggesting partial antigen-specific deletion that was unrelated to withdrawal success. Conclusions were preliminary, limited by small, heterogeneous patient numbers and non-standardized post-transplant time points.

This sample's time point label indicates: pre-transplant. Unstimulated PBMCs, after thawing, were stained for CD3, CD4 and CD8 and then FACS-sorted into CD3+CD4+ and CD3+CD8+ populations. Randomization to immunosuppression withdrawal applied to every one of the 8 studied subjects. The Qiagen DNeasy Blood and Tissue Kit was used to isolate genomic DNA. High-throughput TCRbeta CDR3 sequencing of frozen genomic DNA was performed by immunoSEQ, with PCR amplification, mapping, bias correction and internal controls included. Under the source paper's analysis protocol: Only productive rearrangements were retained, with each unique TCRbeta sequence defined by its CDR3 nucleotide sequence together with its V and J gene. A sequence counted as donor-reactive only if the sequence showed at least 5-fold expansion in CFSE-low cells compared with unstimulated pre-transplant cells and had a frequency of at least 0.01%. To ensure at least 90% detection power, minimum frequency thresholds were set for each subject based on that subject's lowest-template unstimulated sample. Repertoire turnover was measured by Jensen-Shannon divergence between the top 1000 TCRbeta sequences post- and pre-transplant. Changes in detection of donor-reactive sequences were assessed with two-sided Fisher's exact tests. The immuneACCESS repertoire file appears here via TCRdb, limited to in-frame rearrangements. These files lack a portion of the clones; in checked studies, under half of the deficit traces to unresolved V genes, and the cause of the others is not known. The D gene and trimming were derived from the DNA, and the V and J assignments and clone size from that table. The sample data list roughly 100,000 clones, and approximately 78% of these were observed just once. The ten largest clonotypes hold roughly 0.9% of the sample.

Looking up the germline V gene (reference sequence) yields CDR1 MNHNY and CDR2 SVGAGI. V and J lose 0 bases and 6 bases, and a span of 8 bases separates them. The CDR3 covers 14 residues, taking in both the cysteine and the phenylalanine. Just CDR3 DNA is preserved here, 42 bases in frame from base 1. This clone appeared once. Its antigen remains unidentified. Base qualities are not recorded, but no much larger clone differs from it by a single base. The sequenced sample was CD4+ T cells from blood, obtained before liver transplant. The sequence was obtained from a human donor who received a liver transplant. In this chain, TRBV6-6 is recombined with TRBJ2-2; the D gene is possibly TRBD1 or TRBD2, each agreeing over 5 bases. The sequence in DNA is TGTGCCAGCAGTTACTCAGGGACGCCCGGGGAGCTGTTTTTT. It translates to CASSYSGTPGELFF.